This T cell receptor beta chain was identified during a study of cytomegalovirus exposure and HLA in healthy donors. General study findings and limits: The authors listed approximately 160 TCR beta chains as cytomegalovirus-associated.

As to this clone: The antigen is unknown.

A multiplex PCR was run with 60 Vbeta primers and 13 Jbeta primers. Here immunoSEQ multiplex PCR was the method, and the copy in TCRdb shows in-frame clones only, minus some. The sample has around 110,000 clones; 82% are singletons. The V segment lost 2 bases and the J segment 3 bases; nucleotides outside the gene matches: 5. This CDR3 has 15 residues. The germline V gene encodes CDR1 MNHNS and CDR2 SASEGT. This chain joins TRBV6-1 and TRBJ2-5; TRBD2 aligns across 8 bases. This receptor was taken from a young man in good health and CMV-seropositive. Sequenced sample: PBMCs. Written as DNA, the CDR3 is TGTGCCAGCAGTGAACCGAGAGCGGGGGAAGAGACCCAGTACTTC. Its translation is CASSEPRAGEETQYF.